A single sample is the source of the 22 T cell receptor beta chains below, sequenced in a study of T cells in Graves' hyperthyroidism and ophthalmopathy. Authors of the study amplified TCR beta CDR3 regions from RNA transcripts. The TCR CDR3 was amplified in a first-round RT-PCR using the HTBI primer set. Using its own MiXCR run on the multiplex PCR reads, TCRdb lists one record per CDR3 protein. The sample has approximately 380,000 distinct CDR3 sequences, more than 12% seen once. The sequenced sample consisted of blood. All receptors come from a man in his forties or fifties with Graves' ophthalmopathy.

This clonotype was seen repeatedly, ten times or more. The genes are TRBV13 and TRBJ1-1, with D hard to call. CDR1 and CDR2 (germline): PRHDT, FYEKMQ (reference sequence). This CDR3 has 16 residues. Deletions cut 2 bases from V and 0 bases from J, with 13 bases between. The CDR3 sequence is CASSLIDGAVNTEAFF. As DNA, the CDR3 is TGTGCCAGCAGCTTAATAGATGGAGCAGTGAACACTGAAGCTTTCTTT.

The CDR3 sequence: CATSRAGSGGVNEQFF. For the CDR3, the DNA is TGTGCCACCAGCAGAGCTGGTAGCGGGGGGGTAAATGAGCAGTTCTTC. The chain is built from TRBV15 and TRBJ2-1; 11 bases line up with TRBD2. With 1 base clipped from V and 7 bases from J, the junction kept 6 bases outside the gene matches. This CDR3 contains 16 residues. Per germline, CDR1 LNHNV and CDR2 YYDKDF (reference sequence). Looking up the rest from reference TRBV15 and TRBJ2-1 gives the full variable domain: DAMVIQNPRYQVTQFGKPVTLSCSQTLNHNVMYWYQQKSSQAPKLLFHYYDKDFNNEADTPDNFQSRRPNTSFCFLDIRSPGLGDTAMYLCATSRAGSGGVNEQFFGPGTRLTVL.

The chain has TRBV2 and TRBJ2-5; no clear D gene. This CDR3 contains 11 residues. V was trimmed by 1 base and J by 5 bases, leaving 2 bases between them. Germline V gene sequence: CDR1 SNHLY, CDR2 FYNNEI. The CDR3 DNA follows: TGTGCCAGCAGTGAAGTCGAGACCCAGTACTTC. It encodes CASSEVETQYF.

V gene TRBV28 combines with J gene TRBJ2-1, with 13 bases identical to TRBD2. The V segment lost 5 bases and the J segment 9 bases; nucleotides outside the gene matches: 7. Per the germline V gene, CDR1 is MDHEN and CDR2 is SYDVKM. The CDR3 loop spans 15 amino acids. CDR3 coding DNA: TGTGCCAGCAGTCCACTAGCGGGAGGGCCCGGTGAGCAGTTCTTC. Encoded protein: CASSPLAGGPGEQFF.

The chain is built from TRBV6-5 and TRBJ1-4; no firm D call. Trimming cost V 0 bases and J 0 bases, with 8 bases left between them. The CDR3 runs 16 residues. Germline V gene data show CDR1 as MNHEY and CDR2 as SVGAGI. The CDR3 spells CASSYSFSTTNEKLFF. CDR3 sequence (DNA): TGTGCCAGCAGTTACTCCTTCAGTACAACTAATGAAAAACTGTTTTTT.

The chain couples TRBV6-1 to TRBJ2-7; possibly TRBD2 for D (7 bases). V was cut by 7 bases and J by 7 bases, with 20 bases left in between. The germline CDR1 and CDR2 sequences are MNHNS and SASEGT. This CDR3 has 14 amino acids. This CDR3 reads CASIYKGGFDEQYF. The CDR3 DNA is TGTGCCAGCATCTACAAGGGGGGGTTCGATGAGCAGTACTTC.

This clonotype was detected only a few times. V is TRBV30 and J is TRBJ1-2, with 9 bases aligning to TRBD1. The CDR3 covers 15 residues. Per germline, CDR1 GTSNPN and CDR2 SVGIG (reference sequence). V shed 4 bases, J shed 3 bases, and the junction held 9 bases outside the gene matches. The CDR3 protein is CAWIWGDRGDYGYTF. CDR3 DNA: TGTGCCTGGATATGGGGCGACAGGGGGGACTATGGCTACACCTTC.

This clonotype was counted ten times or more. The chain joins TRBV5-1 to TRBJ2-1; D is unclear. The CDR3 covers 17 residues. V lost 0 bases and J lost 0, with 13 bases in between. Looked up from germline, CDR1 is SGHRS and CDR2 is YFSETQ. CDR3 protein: CASSLAVGLSSYNEQFF. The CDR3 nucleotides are TGCGCCAGCAGCTTGGCTGTCGGCCTTTCCTCCTACAATGAGCAGTTCTTC. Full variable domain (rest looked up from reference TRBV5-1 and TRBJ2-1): KAGVTQTPRYLIKTRGQQVTLSCSPISGHRSVSWYQQTPGQGLQFLFEYFSETQRNKGNFPGRFSGRQFSNSRSEMNVSTLELGDSALYLCASSLAVGLSSYNEQFFGPGTRLTVL.

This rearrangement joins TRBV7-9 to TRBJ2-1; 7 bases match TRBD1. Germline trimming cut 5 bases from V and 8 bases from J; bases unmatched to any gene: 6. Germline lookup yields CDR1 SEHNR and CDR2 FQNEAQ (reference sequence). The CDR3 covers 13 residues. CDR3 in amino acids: CASSGRQGDEQFF. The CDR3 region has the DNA TGTGCCAGCAGCGGGAGACAGGGAGATGAGCAGTTCTTC.

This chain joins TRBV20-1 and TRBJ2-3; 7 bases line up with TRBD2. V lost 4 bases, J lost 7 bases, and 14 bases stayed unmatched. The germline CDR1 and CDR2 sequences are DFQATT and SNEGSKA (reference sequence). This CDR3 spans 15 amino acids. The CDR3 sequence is CSAISSGTIMNTQYF. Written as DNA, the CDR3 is TGCAGTGCTATATCCTCCGGGACTATAATGAATACGCAGTATTTT.

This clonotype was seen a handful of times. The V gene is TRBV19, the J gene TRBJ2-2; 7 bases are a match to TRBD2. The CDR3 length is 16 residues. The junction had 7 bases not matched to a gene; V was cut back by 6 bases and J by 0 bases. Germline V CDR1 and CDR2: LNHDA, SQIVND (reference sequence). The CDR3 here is CASSPYAGANTGELFF. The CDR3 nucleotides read TGTGCCAGTAGCCCATATGCGGGAGCGAACACCGGGGAGCTGTTTTTT. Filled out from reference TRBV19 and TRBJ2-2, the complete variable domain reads DGGITQSPKYLFRKEGQNVTLSCEQNLNHDAMYWYRQDPGQGLRLIYYSQIVNDFQKGDIAEGYSVSREKKESFPLTVTSAQKNPTAFYLCASSPYAGANTGELFFGEGSRLTVL.

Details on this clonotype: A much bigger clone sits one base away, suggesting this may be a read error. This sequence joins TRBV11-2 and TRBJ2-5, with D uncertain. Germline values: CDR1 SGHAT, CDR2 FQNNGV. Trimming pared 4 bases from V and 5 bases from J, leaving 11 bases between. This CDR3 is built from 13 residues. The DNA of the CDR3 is TGTGCCAGCAGCTATATGGTAGGGGAGACCCAGTACTTC. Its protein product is CASSYMVGETQYF.

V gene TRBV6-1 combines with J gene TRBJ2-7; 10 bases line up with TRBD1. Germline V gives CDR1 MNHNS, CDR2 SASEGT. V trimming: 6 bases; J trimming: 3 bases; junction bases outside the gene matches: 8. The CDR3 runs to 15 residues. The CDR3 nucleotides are TGTGCCAGCAGCCGCGATGGGACAGGGGTCTACGAGCAGTACTTC. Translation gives CASSRDGTGVYEQYF.

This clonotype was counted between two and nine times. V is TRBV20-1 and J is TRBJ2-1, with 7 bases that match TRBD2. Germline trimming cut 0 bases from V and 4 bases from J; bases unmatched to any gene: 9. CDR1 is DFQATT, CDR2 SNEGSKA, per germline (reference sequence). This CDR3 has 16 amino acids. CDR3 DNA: TGCAGTGCTAGAGATCGGCTGGGGGGGGTATACAATGAGCAGTTCTTC. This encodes CSARDRLGGVYNEQFF.

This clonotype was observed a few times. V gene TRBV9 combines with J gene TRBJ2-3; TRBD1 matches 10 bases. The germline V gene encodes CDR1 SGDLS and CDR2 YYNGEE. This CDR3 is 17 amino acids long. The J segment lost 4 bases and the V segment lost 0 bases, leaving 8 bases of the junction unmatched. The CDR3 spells CASSVVEGQGWSDTQYF. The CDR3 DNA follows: TGTGCCAGCAGCGTAGTCGAGGGACAGGGGTGGTCAGATACGCAGTATTTT.

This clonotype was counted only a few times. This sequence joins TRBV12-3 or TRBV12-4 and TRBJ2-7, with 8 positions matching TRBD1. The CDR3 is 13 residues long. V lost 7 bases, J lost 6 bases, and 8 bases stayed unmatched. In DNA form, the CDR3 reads TGTGCCAGCACCCACAGGGGGACGGGCGAGCAGTACTTC. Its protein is CASTHRGTGEQYF.

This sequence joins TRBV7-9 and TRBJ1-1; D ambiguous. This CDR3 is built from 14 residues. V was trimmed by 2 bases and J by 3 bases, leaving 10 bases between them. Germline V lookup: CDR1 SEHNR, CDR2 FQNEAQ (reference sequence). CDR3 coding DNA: TGTGCCAGCAGCTTACACCGGAGGGACACTGAAGCTTTCTTT. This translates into CASSLHRRDTEAFF.

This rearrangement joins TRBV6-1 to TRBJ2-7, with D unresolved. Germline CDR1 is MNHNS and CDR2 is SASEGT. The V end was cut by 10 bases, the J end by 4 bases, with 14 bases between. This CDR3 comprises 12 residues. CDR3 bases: TGTGCCACTTGCTCTCTGGATTACGAGCAGTACTTC. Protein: CATCSLDYEQYF.

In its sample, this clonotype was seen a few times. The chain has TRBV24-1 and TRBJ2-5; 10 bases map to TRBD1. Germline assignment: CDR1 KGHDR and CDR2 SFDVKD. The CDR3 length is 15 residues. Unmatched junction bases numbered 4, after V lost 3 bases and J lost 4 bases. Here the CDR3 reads CATSDPGQGLETQYF. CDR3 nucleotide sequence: TGTGCCACCAGTGATCCGGGACAGGGGTTAGAGACCCAGTACTTC.

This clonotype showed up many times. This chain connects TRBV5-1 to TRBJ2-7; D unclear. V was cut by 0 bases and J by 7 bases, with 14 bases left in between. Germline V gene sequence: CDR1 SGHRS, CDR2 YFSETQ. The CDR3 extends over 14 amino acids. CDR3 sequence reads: CASSLAQGSREQYF. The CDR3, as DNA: TGCGCCAGCAGCTTGGCCCAAGGTTCTAGGGAGCAGTACTTC.

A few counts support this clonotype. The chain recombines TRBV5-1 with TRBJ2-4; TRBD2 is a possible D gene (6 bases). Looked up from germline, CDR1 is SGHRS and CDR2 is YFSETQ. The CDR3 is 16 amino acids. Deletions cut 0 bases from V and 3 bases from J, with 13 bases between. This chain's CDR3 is CASSLGSSAYKNIQYF. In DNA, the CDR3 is TGCGCCAGCAGCTTGGGGTCTAGCGCCTACAAAAACATTCAGTACTTC.

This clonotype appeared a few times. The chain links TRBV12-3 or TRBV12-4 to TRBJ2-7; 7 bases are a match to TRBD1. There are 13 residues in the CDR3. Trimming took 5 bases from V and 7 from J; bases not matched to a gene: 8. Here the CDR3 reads CASSPTTGWEQYF. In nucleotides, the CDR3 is TGTGCCAGCAGTCCTACGACAGGGTGGGAGCAGTACTTC.